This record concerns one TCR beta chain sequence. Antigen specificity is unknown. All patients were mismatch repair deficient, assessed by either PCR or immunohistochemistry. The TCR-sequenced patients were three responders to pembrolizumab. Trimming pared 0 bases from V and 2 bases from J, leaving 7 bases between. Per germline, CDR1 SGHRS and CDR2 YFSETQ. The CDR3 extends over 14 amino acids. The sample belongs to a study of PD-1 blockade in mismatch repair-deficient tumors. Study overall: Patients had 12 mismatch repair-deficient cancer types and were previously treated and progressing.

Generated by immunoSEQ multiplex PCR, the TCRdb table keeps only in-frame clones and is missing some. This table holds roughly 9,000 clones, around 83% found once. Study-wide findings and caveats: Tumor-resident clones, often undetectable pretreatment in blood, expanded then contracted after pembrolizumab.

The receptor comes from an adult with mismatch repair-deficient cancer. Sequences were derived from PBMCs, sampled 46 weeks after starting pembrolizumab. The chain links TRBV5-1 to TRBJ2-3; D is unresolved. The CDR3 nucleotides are TGCGCCAGCAGCTTGGAGGAGCACACAGATACGCAGTATTTT. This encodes CASSLEEHTDTQYF.